This T cell receptor beta chain came from a study of blood T cell repertoires in COVID-19. In the study overall: Specimens from acute and convalescent COVID-19 originated in the United States, Italy and Spain. Sample material is recorded as cDNA or gDNA derived from T cells, B-cell-depleted T cells, or PBMCs.

Germline CDR1 MNHNY, CDR2 SVGAGI (reference sequence). The V segment lost 2 bases and the J segment 0 bases; nucleotides outside the gene matches: 4. The CDR3 is 16 residues long. TCRdb's table, derived via immunoSEQ multiplex PCR, lists solely in-frame clones and lacks some. The sample carries around 250,000 clones, about 86% recorded once. The receptor was isolated from a man aged 60-69 years with acute or convalescent COVID-19. V usage is TRBV6-6 and J usage is TRBJ1-3; 7 bases map to TRBD1. Sequencing was performed on peripheral blood. The CDR3 loop is CASSYPTGSSGNTIYF. CDR3 in DNA: TGTGCCAGCAGTTACCCGACAGGGAGCTCTGGAAACACCATATATTTT.